Presented here are 23 T cell receptor beta chains from one specimen sequenced in a study of early T cells in non-severe SARS-CoV-2 infection (dated by TCRdb to 2020 to 2022). Library preparation was by 5' RACE. Sequencing took place on a NextSeq 500. TCRdb trimmed the raw reads at Q25, called clones with MiXCR and kept productive beta chains. Merged by CDR3 protein, the rows form single entries marked with the most common genes and DNA. The sample yields approximately 67,000 distinct CDR3 sequences; more than 9% were counted once. The ten largest clonotypes hold roughly 3.8% of the sample. The material sequenced was whole blood. These receptors came from an adult who was a healthcare worker with PCR-confirmed SARS-CoV-2 infection or an uninfected control (not recorded which).

There are many counts of this clonotype. CDR3 nucleotides: TGTGCCTGGAGAGTGGCTCGGAACACCGGGGAGCTGTTTTTT. Amino acid sequence: CAWRVARNTGELFF. V and J are TRBV30 and TRBJ2-2; no firm D call. Germline V gene lookup returns CDR1 GTSNPN and CDR2 SVGIG (reference sequence). Trimming pared 3 bases from V and 1 base from J, leaving 9 bases between. This CDR3 contains 14 residues.

This clonotype was counted many times. This chain uses TRBV19 with TRBJ1-5, with D tentatively TRBD1 (5 bases). Germline CDR1 LNHDA, CDR2 SQIVND (reference sequence). Deletions cut 11 bases from V and 0 bases from J, with 14 bases between. This CDR3 has 14 amino acids. The CDR3 DNA follows: TGTGCCTGTGGGACTGAGTATAGCAATCAGCCCCAGCATTTT. The encoded protein is CACGTEYSNQPQHF. Together with reference TRBV19 and TRBJ1-5, the CDR3 gives the full variable domain: DGGITQSPKYLFRKEGQNVTLSCEQNLNHDAMYWYRQDPGQGLRLIYYSQIVNDFQKGDIAEGYSVSREKKESFPLTVTSAQKNPTAFYLCACGTEYSNQPQHFGDGTRLSIL.

This clonotype was observed at least ten times. The chain carries TRBV7-6 and TRBJ2-3; TRBD1 agrees at 10 bases. CDR1 and CDR2 (germline): SGHVS, FNYEAQ. There are 17 residues in the CDR3. V was pared by 4 bases and J by 4 bases, with 11 bases of the junction left unmatched. The CDR3 loop is CASSSGTGVWVADTQYF. DNA of the CDR3: TGTGCCAGCAGCTCTGGGACAGGGGTATGGGTCGCAGATACGCAGTATTTT.

This chain uses TRBV20-1 with TRBJ2-7; TRBD2 agrees at 12 bases. CDR1 and CDR2 (germline): DFQATT, SNEGSKA (reference sequence). Trimming at V came to 3 bases and at J to 2 bases, leaving 2 bases not matched to a gene. This CDR3 region has 14 residues. CDR3 nucleotides: TGCAGTGCTAGTCCTAGCGGGAGGGCCTACGAGCAGTACTTC. Translation gives CSASPSGRAYEQYF.

The table lists this clonotype with many counts. The rearrangement joins TRBV30 to TRBJ2-1; D unresolved. The CDR3 consists of 13 residues. The V end was cut by 3 bases, the J end by 0 bases, with 6 bases between. Germline V lookup: CDR1 GTSNPN, CDR2 SVGIG (reference sequence). The CDR3 DNA reads as TGTGCCTGGAGAATATCCTCCTACAATGAGCAGTTCTTC. Translating it yields CAWRISSYNEQFF.

The CDR3 region has the DNA TGCGCCAGCAGCCATGGGGGAGGGACTGAAGCTTTCTTT. Amino acid sequence: CASSHGGGTEAFF. The chain is built from TRBV4-1 and TRBJ1-1; maybe TRBD1 (5 bases). V lost 3 bases, J lost 5 bases, and 10 bases lay in between. Germline values: CDR1 MGHRA, CDR2 YSYEKL. The CDR3 covers 13 residues.

This clonotype came up many times. The chain has TRBV12-3 or TRBV12-4 and TRBJ1-3; a weak D match, TRBD1 (5 bases). V lost 3 bases and J 0 bases, leaving 9 bases between the germline ends. This CDR3 spans 15 amino acids. CDR3 DNA: TGTGCCAGCAGTTTGAGGGGCAGCTCTGGAAACACCATATATTTT. Its translation is CASSLRGSSGNTIYF.

V gene TRBV10-2 combines with J gene TRBJ1-1, with unresolved D. Per germline, CDR1 WSHSY and CDR2 SAAADI. Trimming left V 2 bases short and J 5 bases short, with 12 bases between. The CDR3 extends over 14 amino acids. CDR3 nucleotides: TGCGCCAGCAGTGAGAGACCCCCGGGGACTGAAGCTTTCTTT. The encoded protein is CASSERPPGTEAFF.

This clonotype turned up a few times. The chain recombines TRBV15 with TRBJ2-1, with a tentative D call TRBD2 (6 bases). With 0 bases removed from V and 2 bases from J, the gap between germline ends came to 8 bases. This CDR3 is 15 amino acids long. Per germline, CDR1 LNHNV and CDR2 YYDKDF (reference sequence). CDR3 DNA: TGTGCCACCAGCAGAGATCCGGGGGCCTACAATGAGCAGTTCTTC. Translated: CATSRDPGAYNEQFF.

This clonotype has at least ten counts. The gene calls are TRBV2 and TRBJ2-4; possible D gene TRBD2, 6 bases. The V gene's germline CDR1 is SNHLY and CDR2 FYNNEI. The CDR3 has 16 amino acids. With 1 base removed from V and 0 bases from J, the gap between germline ends came to 10 bases. DNA for the CDR3: TGTGCCAGCAGTGAAGGGACTATTCGAGCCAAAAACATTCAGTACTTC. Amino acid sequence: CASSEGTIRAKNIQYF.

V gene TRBV18 combines with J gene TRBJ2-7; no clear D gene. CDR1 is KGHSH and CDR2 is LQKENI in the germline V gene. The CDR3 extends over 14 amino acids. V lost 3 bases and J lost 4, with 13 bases in between. As DNA, the CDR3 is TGTGCCAGCTCACCTACGGAAATCCTATACGAGCAGTACTTC. This sequence encodes CASSPTEILYEQYF.

The sample holds a few counts of this clonotype. V is TRBV6-1 and J is TRBJ2-7, with D perhaps being TRBD1 or TRBD2 (5 bases each). The CDR3 loop spans 16 amino acids. V lost 1 base to trimming and J lost 1 base, with 14 bases between them. Germline values: CDR1 MNHNS, CDR2 SASEGT. CDR3 protein: CASSEVGTGLSYEQYF. The CDR3 DNA sequence: TGTGCCAGCAGTGAAGTGGGGACGGGATTGTCCTACGAGCAGTACTTC.

This clonotype was counted at least ten times. The V gene is TRBV29-1, the J gene TRBJ2-1, with D possibly matching TRBD1 (6 bases). Per germline, CDR1 SQVTM and CDR2 ANQGSEA. The CDR3 runs 13 residues. V lost 8 bases, J lost 10 bases, and 21 bases lay in between. CDR3 in amino acids: CSSRPTGSGEQFF. The CDR3 nucleotides read TGCAGCTCCAGACCTACAGGGTCAGGGGAGCAGTTCTTC.

V usage is TRBV2 and J usage is TRBJ2-7; 13 nucleotides line up with TRBD2. The V segment lost 7 bases and the J segment 7 bases; nucleotides outside the gene matches: 7. CDR3 length equals 14 residues. The germline CDR1 and CDR2 sequences are SNHLY and FYNNEI. The CDR3 reads CASIGLAGDGEQYF. The DNA for the CDR3 is TGTGCCAGCATTGGACTAGCGGGAGATGGGGAGCAGTACTTC.

In its sample, this clonotype was seen many times. The chain couples TRBV18 to TRBJ1-1; D gene uncertain. V gave up 5 bases and J gave up 1 base, with 11 bases separating them. This CDR3 contains 14 residues. CDR1 is KGHSH and CDR2 is LQKENI in the germline V gene. The CDR3 DNA is TGTGCCAGCTCAGACCCTGGGTGGAACACTGAAGCTTTCTTT. It yields the protein CASSDPGWNTEAFF. The variable domain in full, with the rest retrieved from reference TRBV18 and TRBJ1-1, is NAGVMQNPRHLVRRRGQEARLRCSPMKGHSHVYWYRQLPEEGLKFMVYLQKENIIDESGMPKERFSAEFPKEGPSILRIQQVVRGDSAAYFCASSDPGWNTEAFFGQGTRLTVV.

In this sample, this clonotype turned up many times. The chain links TRBV6-1 to TRBJ2-1; 7 nucleotides line up with TRBD1. Germline V gene lookup returns CDR1 MNHNS and CDR2 SASEGT. The trim removed 6 bases at V and 0 bases at J, leaving 8 bases unmatched. There are 16 residues in the CDR3. The CDR3 spells CASSPTGASSYNEQFF. CDR3 nucleotide sequence: TGTGCCAGCAGCCCCACAGGGGCGAGCTCCTACAATGAGCAGTTCTTC.

This clonotype has only a few counts. CDR3 amino acids: CASSLQGVETQYF. CDR3 bases: TGCGCCAGCAGCTTACAGGGGGTTGAGACCCAGTACTTC. J is TRBJ2-5 and V is TRBV5-1, with TRBD1 matching 8 bases. The CDR3 loop spans 13 amino acids. The V and J ends lost 2 bases and 5 bases, in that order; junction bases with no gene match: 2. Germline values: CDR1 SGHRS, CDR2 YFSETQ.

In its sample, this clonotype was seen a few times. The chain uses TRBV30 and TRBJ2-2; unclear D gene. Germline lookup yields CDR1 GTSNPN and CDR2 SVGIG (reference sequence). The CDR3 has 14 amino acids. V lost 2 bases, J lost 0 bases, and 7 bases lay in between. CDR3 nucleotide sequence: TGTGCCTGGAGTTCGACTTCGAACACCGGGGAGCTGTTTTTT. Translated: CAWSSTSNTGELFF.

V and J are TRBV24-1 and TRBJ2-1; possibly TRBD2 for D (6 bases). V was shortened by 1 base and J by 0 bases, with 18 bases between the two germline ends. CDR3 size: 19 residues. The germline V gene has CDR1 KGHDR and CDR2 SFDVKD. The CDR3 nucleotides are TGTGCCACCAGTGATTTAACAGGACGAGCGGGTAGCTCCTACAATGAGCAGTTCTTC. Translating it yields CATSDLTGRAGSSYNEQFF.

CDR3 in amino acids: CASSFGPSYEQYF. The CDR3 nucleotides read TGTGCCAGCAGCTTTGGACCCTCCTACGAGCAGTACTTC. V gene TRBV7-8 combines with J gene TRBJ2-7; no firm D call. Trimming shortened V by 3 bases and J by 0 bases, and 6 bases separated the two germline ends. CDR3 size: 13 residues. Per the germline V gene, CDR1 is SGHVS and CDR2 is FQNEAQ.

This clonotype was found many times. This chain uses TRBV4-1 with TRBJ1-5; D possibly corresponds to TRBD1 (5 bases). The V end lost 1 base, the J end lost 3 bases, and 10 bases lay between the germline ends. The CDR3 runs 15 residues. Germline V gives CDR1 MGHRA, CDR2 YSYEKL. CDR3 amino acids: CASSQGWGDNQPQHF. The CDR3 coding sequence is TGCGCCAGCAGCCAAGGATGGGGCGACAATCAGCCCCAGCATTTT.

The V and J genes are TRBV20-1 and TRBJ1-1; 7 nucleotides align to TRBD1. Germline assignment: CDR1 DFQATT and CDR2 SNEGSKA (reference sequence). J gave up 2 bases and V 6 bases, and 6 bases lay outside the gene matches. The CDR3 runs to 13 residues. The DNA of the CDR3 is TGCAGTGCGTTGGGACAGCAAAACACTGAAGCTTTCTTT. Amino acid sequence: CSALGQQNTEAFF.

The V and J genes are TRBV29-1 and TRBJ2-7, with TRBD1 matching 8 bases. CDR1 is SQVTM and CDR2 is ANQGSEA in the germline V gene. The CDR3 sequence is 12 residues long. V lost 7 bases to trimming and J lost 5 bases; unmatched junction nucleotides: 7. CDR3 sequence: CSAGQGRNEQYF. In DNA form, the CDR3 reads TGCAGCGCTGGACAGGGTCGCAACGAGCAGTACTTC.